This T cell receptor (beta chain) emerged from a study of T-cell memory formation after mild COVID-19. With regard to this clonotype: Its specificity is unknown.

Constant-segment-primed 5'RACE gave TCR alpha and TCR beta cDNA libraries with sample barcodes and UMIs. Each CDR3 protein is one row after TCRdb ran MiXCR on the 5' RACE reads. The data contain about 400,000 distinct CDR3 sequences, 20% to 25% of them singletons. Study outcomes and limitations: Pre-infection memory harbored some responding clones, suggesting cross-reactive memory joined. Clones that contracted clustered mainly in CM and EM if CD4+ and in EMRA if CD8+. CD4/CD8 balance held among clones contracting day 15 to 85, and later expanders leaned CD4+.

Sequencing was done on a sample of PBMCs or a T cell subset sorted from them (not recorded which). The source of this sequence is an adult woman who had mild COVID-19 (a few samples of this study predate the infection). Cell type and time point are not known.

CDR3 coding DNA: TGTGCCAGCAGTGAAGGGGTTAGCGGGGGCCAAGAGACCCAGTACTTC. Translation gives CASSEGVSGGQETQYF. This rearrangement joins TRBV6-1 to TRBJ2-5, with 9 bases aligning to TRBD2. Germline loops: CDR1 MNHNS, CDR2 SASEGT. V lost 1 base to trimming and J lost 1 base; unmatched junction nucleotides: 4. The CDR3 runs to 16 residues.